This T cell receptor beta chain comes out of a study of CD8 T cells in ankylosing spondylitis (dated by TCRdb to about 2017). Describing the broader study: To find TCR variants linked to disease, the study profiled T cell receptor beta repertoires in ankylosing spondylitis patients and healthy donors. The full study cohort was made up of about 25 ankylosing spondylitis patients and about a hundred healthy donors. Peripheral blood samples were taken, and synovial fluid was additionally collected from ankylosing spondylitis patients. Results the study describes overall, beyond this receptor: In peripheral blood, the disease-linked clones were found at relatively low frequencies and had a CD8+ phenotype. Some motif variants had previously been reported in the synovial fluid and blood of reactive arthritis patients, which suggests shared mechanisms of disease initiation. According to the report, matched synovial fluid samples from ankylosing spondylitis patients were significantly enriched for the disease-linked clones. A TCR beta motif of eight highly homologous amino acid variants appeared characteristic of blood from ankylosing spondylitis patients.

Trimming leaves V shorter by 7 bases and J shorter by 4 bases, with the junction holding 7 bases beyond the gene matches. Based on the germline V gene (reference sequence), the CDR1 and CDR2 sequences are MNHEY and SMNVEV. The CDR3 contains 15 residues, cysteine and phenylalanine counted. Only the CDR3 DNA stays, 45 bases, in frame from base 1. This clonotype has just a few counts. No antigen is known for it. Base qualities were left out, and no much larger clone turns up one base away. Sequenced using an Illumina HiSeq 2500. TCR beta libraries were prepared by quantitative 5'-RACE with molecular barcodes. The source study handled its data this way. Disease-linked TCR variants were identified with a new computational method built on a probabilistic model of VDJ rearrangement. In-frame beta chains were kept once TCRdb had trimmed the public reads at Q25 with fastp and called clones with MiXCR. Entries that share a CDR3 protein sequence are merged under the most common genes and DNA. In this record, the V and J calls reflect TCRdb's handling and not the investigators' own analysis. The sample table shows hundreds of thousands of distinct CDR3 sequences, and more than 9.5% are seen once. Around 6.8% of the sample is taken by the ten largest.

The sequenced sample consisted of blood, either unsorted or a sorted T cell fraction (not recorded which). This TCR came from a male donor with ankylosing spondylitis. This receptor chain uses TRBV27 and TRBJ2-1, with TRBD2 matching 10 junction bases. The CDR3 protein: CASMFGTSAYNEQFF. The DNA reads as follows: TGTGCCAGCATGTTCGGGACTAGCGCTTACAATGAGCAGTTCTTC.